This T cell receptor (beta chain) came from a study of blood T cell repertoires in COVID-19. Germline V gene data show CDR1 as MGHRA and CDR2 as YSYEKL. The CDR3 runs 15 residues. Losses at the gene ends were 2 bases for V and 4 bases for J; bases not matched to a gene: 4. Only one count was recorded for this clone. The table came from immunoSEQ multiplex PCR; TCRdb's copy has only in-frame clones and leaves some out. The sample records 150,000 to 200,000 clones, approximately 88% being singletons. This TCR derives from a woman aged 55-69 years who had recovered from COVID-19. The chain combines TRBV4-1 with TRBJ2-3, with 9 positions matching TRBD1. Sequencing was performed on PBMCs or T cells enriched from blood (not recorded which). CDR3 residues: CASSQPGQGSDTQYF. CDR3 nucleotide sequence: TGCGCCAGCAGCCAACCGGGACAGGGATCAGATACGCAGTATTTT.